These 24 T cell receptor beta chains were sequenced from one sample in a study of blood T cells in healthy people across ages. For the second PCR, which ran for roughly 6 to 12 cycles, a sample-barcoded 5' primer and a J-beta primer mix were used. One entry per CDR3 protein results from TCRdb running MiXCR on the 5' RACE reads. The table lists around 1.5 million distinct CDR3 sequences, 59% of them singletons. The sequenced sample consisted of blood. These receptors all stem from a young man in good health.

In its sample, this clonotype was seen a few times. The rearrangement joins TRBV4-3 to TRBJ2-7, with a possible D match to TRBD2 (6 bases). The CDR3 length is 15 residues. Germline CDR1 and CDR2: LGHNA and YSLEER. V lost 0 bases, J lost 5 bases, and 14 bases lay in between. In nucleotides, the CDR3 is TGCGCCAGCAGCCAAGAGACGGGGACTTCCCACGAGCAGTACTTC. It specifies CASSQETGTSHEQYF.

The genes are TRBV7-8 and TRBJ2-1, with D perhaps TRBD1 (5 bases). The CDR3 sequence is 15 residues long. From germline, CDR1 is SGHVS and CDR2 FQNEAQ. The V end was cut by 10 bases, the J end by 6 bases, with 22 bases between. The CDR3 DNA is TGTGCCACCGCACAGGATCCCAGCTTAGGCAATGAGCAGTTCTTC. This gives the protein CATAQDPSLGNEQFF.

V and J are TRBV12-3 or TRBV12-4 and TRBJ2-7; D perhaps matches TRBD2 (5 bases). This CDR3 has 14 residues. Trimming took off 5 bases at V and 0 bases at J, with 11 bases between the two ends. The CDR3 region is CASSAPGTSYEQYF. The CDR3 nucleotides are TGTGCCAGCAGTGCCCCGGGAACCTCCTACGAGCAGTACTTC.

CDR3 residues: CASSYGGRLSNYGQYF. DNA of the CDR3: TGTGCCAGCAGTTACGGCGGAAGACTGTCCAACTATGGGCAGTATTTT. This rearrangement joins TRBV6-5 to TRBJ2-3; D not resolved. Germline V CDR1 and CDR2: MNHEY, SVGAGI. The CDR3 runs 16 residues. V shed 2 bases and J shed 11 bases, with 23 bases lying between them.

This chain connects TRBV10-3 to TRBJ2-3; no firm D call. V dropped 6 bases and J dropped 9 bases, with 19 bases sitting between them. Germline V lookup: CDR1 ENHRY, CDR2 SYGVKD. The CDR3 is 14 residues long. The CDR3 spells CAIRDTARTGTQYF. CDR3 DNA: TGTGCCATCAGAGACACAGCCCGCACTGGGACGCAGTATTTT.

DNA for the CDR3: TGCAGCGTTGAAGATCTCGGACCCCAGCAGTTCTTC. Translation gives CSVEDLGPQQFF. This sequence joins TRBV29-1 and TRBJ2-1; D uncertain. Germline V lookup: CDR1 SQVTM, CDR2 ANQGSEA. This CDR3 is 12 amino acids long. The V end was cut by 0 bases, the J end by 11 bases, with 11 bases between.

The CDR3 bases are TGCAGTGCTAGAGGGGTCAGGCTAAGGGGACGGACAGATACGCAGTATTTT. Residues: CSARGVRLRGRTDTQYF. J is TRBJ2-3 and V is TRBV20-1; perhaps D is TRBD1 or TRBD2 (5 bases each). This CDR3 is 17 amino acids long. Trimming cost V 1 base and J 3 bases, with 20 bases left between them. Germline V gene sequence: CDR1 DFQATT, CDR2 SNEGSKA (reference sequence).

The chain is built from TRBV14 and TRBJ2-3; TRBD2 matches at 9 bases. The germline V gene encodes CDR1 SGHDN and CDR2 FVKESK. The V and J ends lost 4 bases and 6 bases, in that order; junction bases with no gene match: 8. The CDR3 extends over 15 amino acids. Here the CDR3 reads CASSPGTSWGDTQYF. DNA for the CDR3: TGTGCCAGCAGCCCCGGGACTAGCTGGGGGGATACGCAGTATTTT.

Note on this clonotype: A clone one base away is much larger, so this may be a read error. The chain has TRBV5-6 and TRBJ2-7; D not certain. TRBJ2-5 explains the end of the DNA better; the J call may be wrong. Per germline, CDR1 SGHDT and CDR2 YYEEEE. This CDR3 has 11 amino acids. CDR3 bases: TGTGCCAGCAGCTTGGGGAAGACCCAGTACTTC. Its translation: CASSLGKTQYF.

This clonotype was counted only a few times. The chain couples TRBV9 to TRBJ2-5; D is ambiguous. With the DNA end fitting TRBJ2-7 better, the J assignment may be wrong. Germline V gene lookup returns CDR1 SGDLS and CDR2 YYNGEE. This CDR3 is built from 12 residues. CDR3 in amino acids: CASSVGTDEQYF. The CDR3 DNA is TGTGCCAGCAGCGTAGGGACCGACGAGCAGTACTTC.

This clonotype showed up just once. The chain has TRBV4-1 and TRBJ2-1; the D is unclear. The CDR3 consists of 15 residues. The V end lost 1 base, the J end lost 2 bases, and 9 bases lay between the germline ends. CDR1 and CDR2 (germline): MGHRA, YSYEKL. The CDR3 protein is CASSQAGSTYNEQFF. CDR3 nucleotides: TGCGCCAGCAGCCAAGCGGGCAGTACCTACAATGAGCAGTTCTTC.

The genes are TRBV5-6 and TRBJ2-7, with 12 bases identical to TRBD2. The V segment lost 4 bases and the J segment 9 bases; nucleotides outside the gene matches: 5. The CDR3 consists of 13 residues. Germline V lookup: CDR1 SGHDT, CDR2 YYEEEE. CDR3: CASSLTSGRLQYF. As DNA, the CDR3 is TGTGCCAGCAGCCTGACTAGCGGGAGACTGCAGTACTTC.

As concerns this clonotype: A much larger clone differs by one base, so this may be a read error. This chain joins TRBV20-1 and TRBJ2-1, with D perhaps TRBD2 (5 bases). The J call is in doubt because the DNA end fits TRBJ2-7 better. CDR3 length: 14 residues. Germline CDR1 and CDR2: DFQATT and SNEGSKA (reference sequence). The CDR3 DNA reads TGCAGTGCTAGGCTCGCGGAAGACTACAATGAGCAGTACTTC. This sequence encodes CSARLAEDYNEQYF.

V and J are TRBV4-3 and TRBJ1-2; 8 positions match TRBD1. The germline V gene has CDR1 LGHNA and CDR2 YSLEER. The J segment lost 0 bases and the V segment lost 4 bases, leaving 4 bases of the junction unmatched. This CDR3 has 15 amino acids. CDR3 coding DNA: TGCGCCAGCAGCCCTGGGACAGGAGCTAACTATGGCTACACCTTC. This gives the protein CASSPGTGANYGYTF.

This clonotype was found once. The rearrangement uses TRBV6-5 and TRBJ1-2; D perhaps matches TRBD1 (5 bases). The CDR3 is 15 amino acids. Germline CDR1 MNHEY, CDR2 SVGAGI. Between the trimmed V and J ends, which lost 5 bases and 4 bases, there was a span of 17 bases. CDR3 DNA sequence: TGTGCCAGCAGTATCACTAAGGGGTATTCCTATGGCTACACCTTC. Residues: CASSITKGYSYGYTF.

Only a few counts were recorded for this clonotype. The V call is TRBV13, the J call TRBJ2-5; 7 bases are shared with TRBD1. Unmatched junction bases numbered 5, after V lost 6 bases and J lost 4 bases. The germline V gene has CDR1 PRHDT and CDR2 FYEKMQ (reference sequence). This CDR3 contains 13 residues. CDR3 in amino acids: CASSPGGRETQYF. As DNA, the CDR3 is TGTGCCAGCAGTCCAGGGGGTAGAGAGACCCAGTACTTC.

The chain recombines TRBV5-1 with TRBJ1-1, with TRBD1 matching over 8 bases. Unmatched junction bases numbered 11, after V lost 4 bases and J lost 0 bases. CDR1 is SGHRS, CDR2 YFSETQ, per germline. The CDR3 totals 17 residues. The CDR3 region has the DNA TGCGCCAGCAGCAGCGGGGACAGGATAAGGTTGAACACTGAAGCTTTCTTT. It specifies CASSSGDRIRLNTEAFF.

This chain connects TRBV4-1 to TRBJ2-1; a weak D match, TRBD2 (7 bases). Trimming took 0 bases from V and 9 from J, leaving 12 bases between them. The CDR3 spans 14 residues. The V gene's germline CDR1 is MGHRA and CDR2 YSYEKL. CDR3 loop: CASSQDAGAFEQFF. CDR3 coding DNA: TGCGCCAGCAGCCAAGACGCGGGGGCGTTTGAGCAGTTCTTC.

The gene calls are TRBV11-2 and TRBJ2-5; 9 bases align to TRBD1. TRBJ2-7 explains the end of the DNA better; the J call may be wrong. The germline CDR1 and CDR2 sequences are SGHAT and FQNNGV. The CDR3 covers 16 residues. The CDR3 coding sequence is TGTGCCAGCAGCTACGCTATCGGGACAGGGAGAAACGAGCAGTACTTC. Protein: CASSYAIGTGRNEQYF.

The V and J genes are TRBV5-6 and TRBJ2-7; D is unclear. The CDR3 covers 14 residues. V was cut by 1 base and J by 2 bases, with 10 bases left in between. Per germline, CDR1 SGHDT and CDR2 YYEEEE. CDR3 amino acids: CASSLNLETYEQYF. The CDR3 DNA follows: TGTGCCAGCAGCTTGAATTTGGAGACCTACGAGCAGTACTTC.

V is TRBV4-1 and J is TRBJ2-7; D is unresolved. The V end lost 0 bases, the J end lost 5 bases, and 8 bases lay between the germline ends. This CDR3 region has 13 residues. Germline V lookup: CDR1 MGHRA, CDR2 YSYEKL. The CDR3 reads CASSQDRFDEQYF. CDR3 bases: TGCGCCAGCAGCCAAGATCGCTTCGACGAGCAGTACTTC.

The V and J genes are TRBV12-3 or TRBV12-4 and TRBJ2-5, with D perhaps matching TRBD2 (6 bases). V lost 6 bases and J lost 7, with 18 bases in between. The CDR3 sequence is 14 residues long. The CDR3 coding sequence is TGTGCCAGCAGCCACGGTGGGACTGTCAGGACCCAGTACTTC. This translates into CASSHGGTVRTQYF.

V and J are TRBV6-5 and TRBJ1-4; possible D gene TRBD1, 5 bases. Trimming took 2 bases from V and 6 from J, leaving 13 bases between them. The germline V gene has CDR1 MNHEY and CDR2 SVGAGI. This CDR3 contains 15 residues. In DNA, the CDR3 is TGTGCCAGCAGTTACGGGGGTGTCGGGGATGAAAAACTGTTTTTT. This encodes CASSYGGVGDEKLFF.

J is TRBJ2-1 and V is TRBV20-1, with D maybe TRBD1 (5 bases). Per the germline V gene, CDR1 is DFQATT and CDR2 is SNEGSKA (reference sequence). V dropped 0 bases and J dropped 8 bases, with 14 bases sitting between them. This CDR3 is 14 amino acids long. The CDR3 spells CSAREALGRDEQFF. The CDR3 region has the DNA TGCAGTGCTAGAGAAGCCCTCGGCAGGGATGAGCAGTTCTTC.